Listed below are T cell receptor beta chains from one sample, sequenced in a study of T-cell memory formation after mild COVID-19. One entry per CDR3 protein, called by TCRdb with MiXCR from the 5' RACE reads. The repertoire holds tens of thousands of distinct CDR3 sequences, with roughly 17% as singletons. Sample: PBMCs or a T cell subset sorted from them (not recorded which). The receptors shown here come from an adult woman who had mild COVID-19 (a few samples of this study predate the infection). Cell type and time point are not known. Both conserved end residues are part of each CDR3. D genes are given only for firm matches. Rows may omit the clone size; those that give it use once, few, many or a size class.

v_call	clone_size	j_call	d_call	cdr3_nt	cdr3_aa
TRBV21-1	NA	TRBJ2-5	NA	TGTGCCAGCAGCAAAGTAGAAGACAGCCTCCCAGGAGAGACCCAGTACTTC	CASSKVEDSLPGETQYF
TRBV12-3/TRBV12-4	NA	TRBJ2-3	NA	TGTGCCAGCAGTTTAGGGACGCGCAGCACAGATACGCAGTATTTT	CASSLGTRSTDTQYF
TRBV6-2/TRBV6-3	NA	TRBJ2-1	NA	TGTGCCAGCGGTAGCCTCGGGGCCGAAACCTACAATGAGCAGTTCTTC	CASGSLGAETYNEQFF
TRBV7-8	few	TRBJ2-2	NA	TGTGCCAGCAGCTTAGAGGCCGGGGGTCCGAACACCGGGGAGCTGTTTTTT	CASSLEAGGPNTGELFF
TRBV9	NA	TRBJ2-1	NA	TGTGCCAGCAGCCCCGATTGGGGGGCCAATGAGCAGTTCTTC	CASSPDWGANEQFF
TRBV5-1	NA	TRBJ1-1	NA	TGCGCCAGCAGCTTTTCCCTGCAGGGCGGCGACACTGAAGCTTTCTTT	CASSFSLQGGDTEAFF
TRBV9	few	TRBJ2-2	NA	TGTGCCAGCAGCGTAGGCGGCCTCGAGCTGTTTTTT	CASSVGGLELFF
TRBV11-3	NA	TRBJ2-5	TRBD1	TGTGCCAGCAGCCTGGGACAGGGGGCGGTGGAGACCCAGTACTTC	CASSLGQGAVETQYF
TRBV6-5	few	TRBJ2-3	NA	TGTGCCAGCAGTACCGGGACGGTTACAGATACGCAGTATTTT	CASSTGTVTDTQYF
TRBV7-8	many	TRBJ2-5	TRBD2	TGTGCCAGCAGCTTAGCAGCCCAGGGACTAGCCTCTGAGACCCAGTACTTC	CASSLAAQGLASETQYF
TRBV2	NA	TRBJ1-1	NA	TGTGCCAGCAGTGAGAGGAGGTACACTGAAGCTTTCTTT	CASSERRYTEAFF
TRBV20-1	few	TRBJ2-7	TRBD2	TGCAGTGCTAAAGACGGGAGGATGAACCACTACGAGCAGTACTTC	CSAKDGRMNHYEQYF